This passage covers 20 T cell receptor beta chains from one sample sequenced in a study of neurological immune-mediated disorders. The time point denotes: longitudinal time-point 2. TCRdb re-called the 5' RACE reads with MiXCR, one entry per CDR3 protein. The repertoire holds over 75,000 distinct CDR3 sequences, with 5.8% as singletons. The sequenced sample was PBMCs. These receptors came from a woman aged 55-69 years with multiple sclerosis.

This clonotype showed up many times. The DNA of the CDR3 is TGTGCCAGCAGCTTGGACCGAGTCAATGAGCAGTTCTTC. It is translated as CASSLDRVNEQFF. The chain recombines TRBV5-5 with TRBJ2-1; D is uncertain. V lost 0 bases and J lost 6, with 7 bases in between. This CDR3 comprises 13 residues. Germline V gives CDR1 SGHKS, CDR2 YYEKEE (reference sequence).

This clonotype was seen at least ten times. CDR3 sequence: CSAATSVKGGYTF. As DNA, the CDR3 is TGCAGTGCCGCGACATCGGTTAAGGGTGGCTACACCTTC. The chain uses TRBV20-1 and TRBJ1-2; no firm D call. V gave up 6 bases and J gave up 7 bases, with 18 bases separating them. The CDR3 consists of 13 residues. CDR1 is DFQATT and CDR2 is SNEGSKA in the germline V gene (reference sequence).

At least ten counts were recorded for this clonotype. The V gene is TRBV5-1, the J gene TRBJ2-2; either TRBD1 or TRBD2 may fit D (5 bases each). The germline gives CDR1 SGHRS, CDR2 YFSETQ. The CDR3 extends over 18 amino acids. V was pared by 2 bases and J by 3 bases, with 20 bases between. The DNA for the CDR3 is TGCGCCAGCAGCTTTGGGCACTCGACCATGGGGGACACCGGGGAGCTGTTTTTT. This gives the protein CASSFGHSTMGDTGELFF.

This clonotype was seen ten or more times. The chain couples TRBV10-3 to TRBJ2-1; D is uncertain. The CDR3 loop spans 13 amino acids. Trimming took off 10 bases at V and 6 bases at J, with 16 bases between the two ends. Germline values: CDR1 ENHRY, CDR2 SYGVKD. The CDR3 reads CATDPTGGNEQFF. The CDR3 bases are TGTGCCACCGACCCGACGGGTGGCAATGAGCAGTTCTTC.

This clonotype was detected only a few times. The V call is TRBV5-1, the J call TRBJ2-1; D is undetermined. The CDR3 length is 15 residues. CDR1 and CDR2 (germline): SGHRS, YFSETQ. Trimming took 3 bases from V and 0 from J, leaving 10 bases between them. CDR3 DNA: TGCGCCAGCAGCTCGACCCCCCCCTCCTACAATGAGCAGTTCTTC. It specifies CASSSTPPSYNEQFF.

This clonotype occurred many times. The chain combines TRBV6-5 with TRBJ2-7; maybe TRBD1 (5 bases). The CDR3 runs 14 residues. Trimming took off 2 bases at V and 2 bases at J, with 10 bases between the two ends. Germline CDR1 is MNHEY and CDR2 is SVGAGI. CDR3 coding DNA: TGTGCCAGCAGTTACGACACAGGTACCTACGAGCAGTACTTC. It yields the protein CASSYDTGTYEQYF.

This clonotype was detected many times. The rearrangement links TRBV7-8 to TRBJ1-1; the match to TRBD1 covers 10 bases. The CDR3 extends over 15 amino acids. Germline values: CDR1 SGHVS, CDR2 FQNEAQ. V gave up 10 bases and J gave up 0 bases; unmatched junction bases: 8. CDR3 sequence (DNA): TGTGCCACCAAGGGACAGGGGCAAATGAACACTGAAGCTTTCTTT. Its protein product is CATKGQGQMNTEAFF.

The table lists this clonotype with many counts. The rearrangement links TRBV7-2 to TRBJ2-1, with D perhaps matching TRBD2 (6 bases). V lost 0 bases and J lost 9, with 12 bases in between. CDR3 length: 14 amino acids. Germline CDR1 and CDR2: SGHTA and FQGNSA. The CDR3 loop reads CASSLAGGGGEQFF. CDR3 DNA: TGTGCCAGCAGCTTAGCGGGGGGTGGGGGTGAGCAGTTCTTC.

This clonotype was seen more than once but under ten times. V is TRBV6-5 and J is TRBJ1-2, with D tentatively TRBD1 (6 bases). Germline V CDR1 and CDR2: MNHEY, SVGAGI. CDR3 length equals 14 residues. V was cut by 0 bases and J by 6 bases, with 11 bases left in between. The CDR3 here is CASSYSRGVDGYTF. The CDR3 DNA follows: TGTGCCAGCAGTTACTCGAGGGGGGTAGATGGCTACACCTTC.

This clonotype was seen ten or more times. The CDR3 bases are TGTGCCAGCAGTATCCGACAGGGATCGAATGGCTACACCTTC. Translating it yields CASSIRQGSNGYTF. V and J are TRBV12-3 or TRBV12-4 and TRBJ1-2; 7 bases fit TRBD1. Unmatched junction bases numbered 9, after V lost 5 bases and J lost 6 bases. The length of the CDR3 is 14 residues.

In this sample, this clonotype turned up many times. The chain couples TRBV5-6 to TRBJ1-6; D not resolved. CDR1 SGHDT and CDR2 YYEEEE come from the germline V gene. V lost 4 bases and J lost 8, with 13 bases in between. The CDR3 sequence is 14 residues long. The DNA for the CDR3 is TGTGCCAGCAGCCATAAGGGTTGGGATTCACCCCTCCACTTT. Translated: CASSHKGWDSPLHF.

In its sample, this clonotype was seen many times. CDR3 nucleotide sequence: TGTGCCAGCAGCCGGGACTTGAGTTGGAACGAGCAGTACTTC. Translation gives CASSRDLSWNEQYF. The chain uses TRBV6-2 or TRBV6-3 and TRBJ2-7; TRBD2 might be the D (6 bases). The V gene lost 6 bases and the J gene lost 5 bases, with 17 bases spanning the gap. The V gene's germline CDR1 is MNHEY and CDR2 SVGEGT. CDR3 size: 14 residues.

Of note for this clonotype: With a much larger clone just one base away, this may be a read error. The V and J genes are TRBV5-5 and TRBJ1-1, with no clear D. The germline V gene has CDR1 SGHKS and CDR2 YYEKEE (reference sequence). The CDR3 is made up of 11 amino acids. CDR3 sequence (DNA): TGTGCCAGCAGCTTGCTGACTGAAGCTTTATTT. Translating gives CASSLLTEALF.

This clonotype was detected ten times or more. In DNA, the CDR3 is TGCAGTGTGGATGGTCTTCGGAACGGGGAGCTGTTTTTT. It encodes CSVDGLRNGELFF. The chain uses TRBV20-1 and TRBJ2-2; the D is unclear. Deletions cut 7 bases from V and 7 bases from J, with 16 bases between. Germline loops: CDR1 DFQATT, CDR2 SNEGSKA (reference sequence). This CDR3 is built from 13 residues.

This clonotype has more than one count but fewer than ten. The chain combines TRBV29-1 with TRBJ2-3; 7 bases fit TRBD2. Germline CDR1 SQVTM, CDR2 ANQGSEA. CDR3 length: 13 residues. The J segment lost 3 bases and the V segment lost 4 bases, leaving 4 bases of the junction unmatched. The CDR3 protein is CSVGGGGTDTQYF. CDR3 DNA sequence: TGCAGCGTTGGGGGCGGGGGAACAGATACGCAGTATTTT.

V gene TRBV3-1 combines with J gene TRBJ1-1, with TRBD1 identical over 8 bases. Per germline, CDR1 LGHDT and CDR2 YNNKEL (reference sequence). This CDR3 has 13 residues. With V trimmed by 2 bases and J by 11 bases, 7 bases remained unmatched. In nucleotides, the CDR3 is TGTGCCAGCAGCCAAACAGGGGGGGTAGGGGCTTTCTTT. Amino acid sequence: CASSQTGGVGAFF.

The chain recombines TRBV5-1 with TRBJ1-6; a weak D match, TRBD1 (5 bases). CDR1 and CDR2 (germline): SGHRS, YFSETQ. With 4 bases removed from V and 17 bases from J, the gap between germline ends came to 22 bases. The CDR3 is made up of 14 amino acids. This chain's CDR3 is CASSQGKRKGRIHF. The CDR3 DNA follows: TGCGCCAGCAGCCAGGGAAAGAGGAAAGGTAGGATCCACTTT.

In its sample, this clonotype was seen many times. This chain links TRBV5-1 with TRBJ2-3; D not certain. Germline-derived CDR1 and CDR2 are SGHRS and YFSETQ. The CDR3 is 18 amino acids. The germline V and J ends were trimmed by 7 bases and 0 bases, with 24 bases remaining between them. The CDR3 DNA reads as TGCGCCAGCGGATCAATTGGTGTGCTCCCTTCTAGCACAGATACGCAGTATTTT. Protein: CASGSIGVLPSSTDTQYF.

This clonotype has ten or more counts. This CDR3 is CASSGVARTKEAFF. The CDR3 bases are TGTGCCAGCAGTGGGGTCGCTAGGACAAAGGAAGCTTTCTTT. V usage is TRBV2 and J usage is TRBJ1-1; D might be TRBD1 (5 bases). The V end lost 4 bases, the J end lost 8 bases, and 17 bases lay between the germline ends. Germline-derived CDR1 and CDR2 are SNHLY and FYNNEI. This CDR3 contains 14 residues.

This clonotype showed up many times. The rearrangement links TRBV12-3 or TRBV12-4 to TRBJ2-1, with 9 bases lining up with TRBD2. V was clipped by 5 bases and J by 11 bases; unmatched bases: 4. This CDR3 is 12 amino acids long. The CDR3 protein is CASSRSGGKQFF. As DNA, the CDR3 is TGTGCCAGCAGTCGGAGCGGGGGGAAGCAGTTCTTC.